This T cell receptor beta chain was observed in a study of T cell responses to AZD1222 COVID-19 vaccine. This CDR3 is built from 14 residues. V dropped 6 bases and J dropped 4 bases, with 13 bases sitting between them. Germline CDR1 MNHEY, CDR2 SVGAGI. The data were produced by immunoSEQ multiplex PCR, yet TCRdb's version contains in-frame clones alone and is incomplete. The sample consists of 150,000 to 200,000 clones, about 88% of them appearing once. The chain has TRBV6-5 and TRBJ1-3; a possible D gene is TRBD1 (6 bases). This TCR was recovered from an adult in good health. The sample in question was peripheral blood, obtained on day 0 of AZD1222 vaccination. CDR3 DNA: TGTGCCAGCAGCCCAAACGGACAGGGAAACACCATATATTTT. This sequence encodes CASSPNGQGNTIYF.